Listed below are T cell receptor beta chains from one sample, sequenced in a study of blood T cells in healthy people across ages. Via MiXCR, TCRdb re-called the 5' RACE reads, giving one row per CDR3 protein. The table has fewer than 750,000 distinct CDR3 sequences, about 50% seen once. Sequencing was carried out using blood. The receptor source for this set is a woman of 80 years or more in good health. The CDR3 runs from the conserved cysteine through the conserved F or W. Fields, in order: V gene, clone size, D gene, J gene, CDR3 protein, CDR3 DNA. D genes are given only for firm matches. Clone size is given for some rows only: seen once, a few or many times, or a class if the clone is expanded.

v_call: TRBV5-1; clone_size: once; d_call: NA; j_call: TRBJ2-7; cdr3_aa: CASSLFVAGSSYEQYF; cdr3_nt: TGCGCCAGCAGCTTGTTCGTGGCTGGGAGCTCCTACGAGCAGTACTTC
v_call: TRBV4-2; clone_size: few; d_call: TRBD1; j_call: TRBJ1-1; cdr3_aa: CASSQDGSTGARTEAFF; cdr3_nt: TGTGCCAGCAGCCAAGATGGTTCGACAGGGGCGAGAACTGAAGCTTTCTTT
v_call: TRBV29-1; clone_size: NA; d_call: NA; j_call: TRBJ2-5; cdr3_aa: CSVDPGLGAQYF; cdr3_nt: TGCAGCGTTGATCCAGGGCTAGGGGCCCAGTACTTC
v_call: TRBV28; clone_size: NA; d_call: NA; j_call: TRBJ1-2; cdr3_aa: CASSLFERVYGYTF; cdr3_nt: TGTGCCAGCTCCCTTTTTGAGAGGGTCTATGGCTACACCTTC
v_call: TRBV24-1; clone_size: NA; d_call: TRBD1; j_call: TRBJ1-4; cdr3_aa: CATIPAGDRGGTNEKLFF; cdr3_nt: TGTGCCACCATCCCAGCCGGGGACAGGGGGGGGACTAATGAAAAACTGTTTTTT
v_call: TRBV18; clone_size: NA; d_call: NA; j_call: TRBJ2-4; cdr3_aa: CASSPGVSENIQYF; cdr3_nt: TGTGCCAGCTCACCAGGGGTGTCGGAAAACATTCAGTACTTC
v_call: TRBV5-1; clone_size: many; d_call: NA; j_call: TRBJ2-7; cdr3_aa: CASAGAGLFYYEQYF; cdr3_nt: TGCGCCAGCGCTGGGGCAGGCCTTTTTTACTACGAGCAGTACTTC
v_call: TRBV20-1; clone_size: NA; d_call: TRBD1; j_call: TRBJ2-2; cdr3_aa: CSARRDRDTGELFF; cdr3_nt: TGCAGTGCTAGAAGGGACAGAGACACCGGGGAGCTGTTTTTT
v_call: TRBV30; clone_size: few; d_call: NA; j_call: TRBJ2-1; cdr3_aa: CAWSVLGRRFF; cdr3_nt: TGTGCCTGGAGTGTACTCGGGCGGAGGTTCTTC
v_call: TRBV28; clone_size: NA; d_call: TRBD1; j_call: TRBJ1-5; cdr3_aa: CASSIGTGRDQPQHF; cdr3_nt: TGTGCCAGCAGCATAGGGACAGGAAGGGATCAGCCCCAGCATTTT
v_call: TRBV4-2; clone_size: few; d_call: NA; j_call: TRBJ1-2; cdr3_aa: CASSQAEDANYGYTF; cdr3_nt: TGTGCCAGCAGCCAAGCCGAAGACGCAAACTATGGCTACACCTTC
v_call: TRBV9; clone_size: many; d_call: NA; j_call: TRBJ2-7; cdr3_aa: CASSVGSDSYEQYF; cdr3_nt: TGTGCCAGCAGCGTAGGATCGGACTCCTACGAGCAGTACTTC
v_call: TRBV5-1; clone_size: NA; d_call: TRBD1; j_call: TRBJ1-2; cdr3_aa: CASSAGQSYTF; cdr3_nt: TGCGCCAGCAGCGCGGGACAGAGCTACACCTTC
v_call: TRBV30; clone_size: NA; d_call: NA; j_call: TRBJ2-1; cdr3_aa: CAGSQSNEQFF; cdr3_nt: TGTGCCGGGAGTCAAAGCAATGAGCAGTTCTTC
v_call: TRBV29-1; clone_size: many; d_call: NA; j_call: TRBJ2-3; cdr3_aa: CSVEVPTQYF; cdr3_nt: TGCAGCGTTGAAGTACCTACGCAGTATTTT
v_call: TRBV27; clone_size: many; d_call: TRBD2; j_call: TRBJ2-1; cdr3_aa: CASTKTRGSLNNEQFF; cdr3_nt: TGTGCCAGCACCAAAACGCGCGGGAGTTTAAACAATGAGCAGTTCTTC
v_call: TRBV6-1; clone_size: many; d_call: TRBD2; j_call: TRBJ2-1; cdr3_aa: CASRVAGGYNEQFF; cdr3_nt: TGTGCCAGCAGGGTAGCGGGAGGTTACAATGAGCAGTTCTTC
v_call: TRBV28; clone_size: NA; d_call: TRBD1; j_call: TRBJ1-6; cdr3_aa: CASSSWTGDNSPLHF; cdr3_nt: TGTGCCAGCAGTAGCTGGACAGGAGATAATTCACCCCTCCACTTT
v_call: TRBV14; clone_size: many; d_call: NA; j_call: TRBJ2-6; cdr3_aa: CASSQEYSLYSGANVLTF; cdr3_nt: TGTGCCAGCAGCCAAGAATACAGCTTATACTCTGGGGCCAACGTCCTGACTTTC
v_call: TRBV5-1; clone_size: many; d_call: NA; j_call: TRBJ2-5; cdr3_aa: CASSFTPRGETQYF; cdr3_nt: TGCGCCAGCAGCTTTACACCCCGAGGAGAGACCCAGTACTTC
v_call: TRBV29-1; clone_size: few; d_call: NA; j_call: TRBJ2-7; cdr3_aa: CSVVEPGGYEQYF; cdr3_nt: TGCAGCGTTGTCGAGCCCGGGGGTTACGAGCAGTACTTC